Below, one T cell receptor beta chain is given with its context. The source of the sample is a study of blood T cell repertoires in COVID-19. CDR3 length equals 19 residues. Germline V gene sequence: CDR1 SGHVS, CDR2 FNYEAQ. The junction had 17 bases not matched to a gene; V was cut back by 4 bases and J by 3 bases. Libraries were prepared by immunoSEQ multiplex PCR; TCRdb keeps only in-frame clonotypes and omits some of them. This sample yields about 160,000 clones, of which over 80% are seen a single time; 4.8% belongs to the top ten. The gene calls are TRBV7-6 and TRBJ1-5; 8 nucleotides align to TRBD1. This clonotype was sampled from a young man with COVID-19, enrolled during active disease. Sequencing was carried out using peripheral blood. For the CDR3, the DNA is TGTGCCAGCAGCTCACGGACAGGGCACACCAGGAGGACCAATCAGCCCCAGCATTTT. It yields the protein CASSSRTGHTRRTNQPQHF.